This is a list of T cell receptor beta chains from one sample in a study of shared clonotypes between healthy human individuals. TCRdb's copy holds only in-frame clones and misses some; the assay was immunoSEQ multiplex PCR. The top ten hold around 0.12% of the sample, which has under 700,000 clones, roughly 95% seen once. Sequencing input: naive CD8+ T cells sorted from blood. The receptors come from a woman in her twenties or thirties in good health. Each CDR3 is given with its conserved first and last residue. The D gene is left open where the match is weak. Only part of the rows carry a size: once, few, many, or a class if the clone is expanded.

>.|TRBJ2-2|TRBV27|.
TGTGCCAGCAGTTCAGGCGGGGAGCTGTTTTTT
CASSSGGELFF
>.|TRBJ2-1|TRBV6-6|.
TGTGCCAGCAGTCTGACAGTATTGGGTTACAATGAGCAGTTCTTC
CASSLTVLGYNEQFF
>.|TRBJ2-5|TRBV13|.
TGTGCCAGCAGCCCATACTCAACCGGGAGACCGTCAAGAGAGACCCAGTACTTC
CASSPYSTGRPSRETQYF
>.|TRBJ2-7|TRBV21-1|.
TGTGCCAGCAGACGAATGTTCTCCTACGAGCAGTACTTC
CASRRMFSYEQYF
>.|TRBJ1-5|TRBV30|.
TGTGCCTGGAGTGGGGGGGCCATTAGCAATCAGCCCCAGCATTTT
CAWSGGAISNQPQHF
>.|TRBJ2-1|TRBV19|TRBD2
TGTGCCAGTACTCATCCGGCTAGCGGCACTGAGTACAATGAGCAGTTCTTC
CASTHPASGTEYNEQFF
>.|TRBJ1-5|TRBV28|.
TGTGCCAGCAGTTTAACCTCCGGACCGCTATTCCATCAGCCCCAGCATTTT
CASSLTSGPLFHQPQHF
>.|TRBJ1-5|TRBV4-2|.
TGTGCCAGCAGCCAAGATTTAGTACAGGGCGGGCCTAAAACTCAGCCCCAGCATTTT
CASSQDLVQGGPKTQPQHF
>.|TRBJ2-2|TRBV5-6|.
TGTGCCAGCAGCTTAAGGACTTCTACCGGGGAGCTGTTTTTT
CASSLRTSTGELFF
>.|TRBJ1-3|TRBV11-2|.
TGTGCCAGCAAACCGGGACCGGCACCTGGGAACACCATATATTTT
CASKPGPAPGNTIYF
>.|TRBJ1-5|TRBV28|.
TGTGCCAGCAGTAGAGATCGCGGACTCAATCAGCCCCAGCATTTT
CASSRDRGLNQPQHF
>.|TRBJ2-7|TRBV7-9|TRBD2
TGTGCCAGCAGCTTTAGCGGGATACCTTACGAGCAGTACTTC
CASSFSGIPYEQYF
>.|TRBJ1-1|TRBV7-9|TRBD1
TGTGCCAGCAGCCCCCCCGGACAGGGCACTGAAGCTTTCTTT
CASSPPGQGTEAFF
>.|TRBJ2-7|TRBV7-6|TRBD2
TGTGCCAGCAGCCCGGGGGGCTACGAGCAGTACTTC
CASSPGGYEQYF
>.|TRBJ1-5|TRBV6-6|.
TGTGCCAGCAGCGATAGACAGTATAGCAATCAGCCCCAGCATTTT
CASSDRQYSNQPQHF
>once|TRBJ2-7|TRBV28|.
TGTGCCAGCAGTTCCTCGGTCCAATACGAGCAGTACTTC
CASSSSVQYEQYF
>.|TRBJ2-5|TRBV28|.
TGTGCCAGCAGTTTAATGATCGGCATCCCTGGAGAGACCCAGTACTTC
CASSLMIGIPGETQYF
>.|TRBJ2-7|TRBV2|TRBD2
TGTGCCAGCTGCCTCAGGGTCCCGGGACTAGCGGGAGCCGACTCCTACGAGCAGTACTTC
CASCLRVPGLAGADSYEQYF
>.|TRBJ2-1|TRBV9|.
TGTGCCAGCAGCGTATACGGGATCAATGAGCAGTTCTTC
CASSVYGINEQFF
>.|TRBJ2-3|TRBV11-2|.
TGTGCCAGCAGCTTTGGCCCCCGTGGAGATACGCAGTATTTT
CASSFGPRGDTQYF
>.|TRBJ2-7|TRBV4-2|.
TGTGCCAGCAGCCAAGCTGGAGCGGCCGCCGGGGCCTACGAGCAGTACTTC
CASSQAGAAAGAYEQYF
>.|TRBJ1-5|TRBV15|TRBD1
TGTGCCACCAGCAGAGGGACAGGGAGCAATCAGCCCCAGCATTTT
CATSRGTGSNQPQHF
>.|TRBJ2-7|TRBV19|.
TGTGCCAGTAATATCCCCTCAGCCTACGAGCAGTACTTC
CASNIPSAYEQYF
>.|TRBJ2-1|TRBV2|TRBD2
TGTGCCAGCAGTGAACAACTAGCGGGAGGTAAACAGTTCTTC
CASSEQLAGGKQFF
>.|TRBJ1-6|TRBV4-1|TRBD1
TGCGCCAGCAGCCAAGATCCTTTACCTCAGGGGGTTAATTCACCCCTCCACTTT
CASSQDPLPQGVNSPLHF
>.|TRBJ2-7|TRBV29-1|.
TGCAGCGTCCTAACCTACGAGCAGTACTTC
CSVLTYEQYF
>.|TRBJ2-7|TRBV28|TRBD1
TGTGCCAGCAGTTTACAGGGGGCCTCCTACGAGCAGTACTTC
CASSLQGASYEQYF
>once|TRBJ2-1|TRBV29-1|.
TGCAGCGTTTTCGAGGGGACCTACAATGAGCAGTTCTTC
CSVFEGTYNEQFF
>.|TRBJ1-2|TRBV9|.
TGTGCCAGCAGCGTATCTGTAGAGAGGGGCGACTATGGCTACACCTTC
CASSVSVERGDYGYTF
>.|TRBJ2-1|TRBV19|.
TGTGCCAGTAGTATAGCCAGCGGGCTAGCCTACAATGAGCAGTTCTTC
CASSIASGLAYNEQFF
>.|TRBJ1-3|TRBV7-9|.
TGTGCCAGCAGCTCCAACCAGCAACAGGGATTCGGAAACACCATATATTTT
CASSSNQQQGFGNTIYF
>.|TRBJ2-1|TRBV5-6|.
TGTGCCAGCACCTTTTCCCACTACAATGAGCAGTTCTTC
CASTFSHYNEQFF
>.|TRBJ2-7|TRBV15|TRBD2
TGTGCCACCAGCAGTGGGGGGGGAGGGCTAGCGGGTGAGAGCTCCTACGAGCAGTACTTC
CATSSGGGGLAGESSYEQYF
>.|TRBJ1-2|TRBV27|TRBD1
TGTGCCAGCAGGGGGACAGGTTTTAACTATGGCTACACCTTC
CASRGTGFNYGYTF
>.|TRBJ2-6|TRBV4-1|.
TGCGCCAGCAGCCAATTGGCTGGGGCCAACGTCCTGACTTTC
CASSQLAGANVLTF
>.|TRBJ2-1|TRBV27|.
TGTGCCAGCAGTCGGGCCGGGAGACGCTCCTACAATGAGCAGTTCTTC
CASSRAGRRSYNEQFF
>.|TRBJ2-1|TRBV7-6|TRBD2
TGTGCCAGCAGCTTAAGTCCGGCGAGCGGGAGGGCCAATGAGCAGTTCTTC
CASSLSPASGRANEQFF
>.|TRBJ2-3|TRBV7-8|TRBD2
TGTGCCAGCAGCCCAGAGGTAGCGGGGACAAATACGCAGTATTTT
CASSPEVAGTNTQYF
>.|TRBJ1-5|TRBV9|.
TGTGCCAGCAGCTCTGGGGGGGGCCATCAGCCCCAGCATTTT
CASSSGGGHQPQHF
>.|TRBJ2-7|TRBV27|TRBD2
TGTGCCAGCAGTTTGTCCTCTAGCGGGAGGTCGTACGAGCAGTACTTC
CASSLSSSGRSYEQYF
>.|TRBJ2-7|TRBV11-2|.
TGTGCCAGCAGCAGCCAGGTCCCCTACGAGCAGTACTTC
CASSSQVPYEQYF
>.|TRBJ2-7|TRBV7-2|TRBD2
TGTGCCAGCAGCGTCGGACTAGCGGGAGGACCCTCCTACGAGCAGTACTTC
CASSVGLAGGPSYEQYF
>.|TRBJ1-1|TRBV30|.
TGTGCCTTGGGACCTACGAACACTGAAGCTTTCTTT
CALGPTNTEAFF
>.|TRBJ2-7|TRBV6-6|.
TGTGCCAGCAGTTTGCTAGGGCACGAGCAGTACTTC
CASSLLGHEQYF
>.|TRBJ2-7|TRBV27|.
TGTGCCAGCAGTTTATCGACGGGAACCAACTCGCAGTACTTC
CASSLSTGTNSQYF
>.|TRBJ1-5|TRBV18|.
TGTGCCAGCTCACCGGAGACAGTAATTAATCAGCCCCAGCATTTT
CASSPETVINQPQHF
>.|TRBJ2-7|TRBV7-8|TRBD2
TGTGCCAGCAGCCACTACGGGACTAGCGGTAACTACGAGCAGTACTTC
CASSHYGTSGNYEQYF
>.|TRBJ2-2|TRBV9|TRBD1
TGTGCCAGCGGGGGAGGCAGGGGGCCGATCGGGGAGCTGTTTTTT
CASGGGRGPIGELFF
>.|TRBJ2-1|TRBV28|.
TGTGCCAGCAGCACCCCATCCAACTACTCCTACAATGAGCAGTTCTTC
CASSTPSNYSYNEQFF
>once|TRBJ2-5|TRBV7-2|TRBD2
TGTGCCAGCAGCAGACATCTAGCGGGAACAGAGACCCAGTACTTC
CASSRHLAGTETQYF
>.|TRBJ2-3|TRBV11-3|TRBD2
TGTGCCAGCAGCTTGGGTAAGCGGGAGGCCTTGGATACGCAGTATTTT
CASSLGKREALDTQYF
>.|TRBJ2-3|TRBV9|.
TGTGCCAGCAGCGTAGACGGGCCAGATACGCAGTATTTT
CASSVDGPDTQYF
>once|TRBJ2-7|TRBV6-5|TRBD1
TGTGCCAGCAGTTACGGCGGGGACAGGGCCTACGAGCAGTACTTC
CASSYGGDRAYEQYF
>.|TRBJ1-1|TRBV27|.
TGTGCCAGCAGTTTATTTTCCGGCCTGGGTGAAGCTTTCTTT
CASSLFSGLGEAFF
>.|TRBJ2-5|TRBV6-1|.
TGTGCCAGCAAACCCGGCAGAGCCCTTGAAGAGACCCAGTACTTC
CASKPGRALEETQYF
>.|TRBJ2-7|TRBV28|.
TGTGCCAGCAGTTTCAGGGACGAGCAGTACTTC
CASSFRDEQYF
>.|TRBJ2-3|TRBV4-1|TRBD1
TGCGCCAGCAGCCAAGGTGACAGGGGATCGGATACGCAGTATTTT
CASSQGDRGSDTQYF
>.|TRBJ1-6|TRBV27|.
TGTGCCAGCAGTTCCGTTGGGGCTGGCTCCTATAATTCACCCCTCCACTTT
CASSSVGAGSYNSPLHF
>.|TRBJ2-7|TRBV28|.
TGTGCCAGCAGAGCGGTTAGAGCCTACGAGCAGTACTTC
CASRAVRAYEQYF